The TCR beta chain described here comes from a study of cytomegalovirus exposure and HLA in healthy donors. Whole-study findings and limits: Other equally common chains were less clonally expanded than HLA-associated TCR beta chains, a later analysis showed.

In the PCR, 60 Vbeta and 13 Jbeta primers were used. Method: immunoSEQ multiplex PCR; TCRdb's copy keeps in-frame clones and lacks some. The sample lists some 150,000 clones; around 82% were seen once. These donors counted as nominally healthy when sampled, but unrecorded immune exposures were likely. Trimming took off 2 bases at V and 3 bases at J, with 13 bases between the two ends. The CDR3 has 15 residues. Looked up from germline, CDR1 is SGHNT and CDR2 is YENEEA. About this clone: Its specificity is unknown.

This TCR was sampled from a male donor in good health and CMV-seronegative. The chain carries TRBV11-3 and TRBJ2-5; weak D call: TRBD2 (7 bases). Sequences were obtained from PBMCs. The CDR3, as DNA: TGTGCCAGCAGCTTAAACCCGGGGGGCGAAGAGACCCAGTACTTC. Its protein product is CASSLNPGGEETQYF.